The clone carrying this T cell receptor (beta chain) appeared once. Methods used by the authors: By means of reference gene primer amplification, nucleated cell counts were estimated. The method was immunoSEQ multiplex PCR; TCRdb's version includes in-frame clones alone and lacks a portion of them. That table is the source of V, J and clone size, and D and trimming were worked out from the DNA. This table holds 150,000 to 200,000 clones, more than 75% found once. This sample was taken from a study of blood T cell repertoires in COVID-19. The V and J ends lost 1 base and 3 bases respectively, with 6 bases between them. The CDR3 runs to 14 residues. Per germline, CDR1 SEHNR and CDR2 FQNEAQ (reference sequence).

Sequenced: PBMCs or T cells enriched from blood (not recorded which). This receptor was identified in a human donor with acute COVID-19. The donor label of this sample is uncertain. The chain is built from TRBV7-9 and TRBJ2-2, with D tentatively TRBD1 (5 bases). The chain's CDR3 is CASSLETDTGELFF. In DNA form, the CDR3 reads TGTGCCAGCAGCTTAGAGACAGACACCGGGGAGCTGTTTTTT.